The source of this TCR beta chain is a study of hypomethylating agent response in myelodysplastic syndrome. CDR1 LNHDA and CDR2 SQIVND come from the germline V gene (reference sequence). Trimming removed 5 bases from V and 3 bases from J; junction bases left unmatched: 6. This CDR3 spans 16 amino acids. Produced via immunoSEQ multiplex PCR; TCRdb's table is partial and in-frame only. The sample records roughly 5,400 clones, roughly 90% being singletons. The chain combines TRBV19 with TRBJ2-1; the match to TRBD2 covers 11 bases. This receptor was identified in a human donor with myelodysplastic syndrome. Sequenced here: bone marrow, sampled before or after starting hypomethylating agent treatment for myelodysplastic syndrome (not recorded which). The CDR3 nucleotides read TGTGCCAGTAGTTGGTCGACTAGCGGGGTCTACAATGAGCAGTTCTTC. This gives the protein CASSWSTSGVYNEQFF.